The 25 T cell receptor beta chains in this list originate from one sample, sequenced in a study of T cells in Graves' hyperthyroidism and ophthalmopathy. Amplification of TCR beta CDR3 regions was performed using RNA transcripts as template. TCR CDR3 regions were first amplified by RT-PCR with HTBI primers. MiXCR, applied by TCRdb to the multiplex PCR reads, yields one record per CDR3 protein. The sample yields hundreds of thousands of distinct CDR3 sequences, roughly 20% seen once. The source material was blood. The receptors come from a young man with Graves' ophthalmopathy.

Many counts were recorded for this clonotype. The chain uses TRBV7-9 and TRBJ2-3; the match to TRBD1 covers 8 bases. V lost 5 bases to trimming and J lost 5 bases; unmatched junction nucleotides: 9. This CDR3 contains 15 residues. Germline values: CDR1 SEHNR, CDR2 FQNEAQ (reference sequence). CDR3 region: CASSKTGDSEDTQYF. The CDR3 nucleotides are TGTGCCAGCAGCAAGACAGGGGACAGTGAAGATACGCAGTATTTT.

This clonotype was found many times. This chain uses TRBV2 with TRBJ1-5, with 8 nucleotides matching TRBD1. The CDR3 runs 15 residues. Germline V CDR1 and CDR2: SNHLY, FYNNEI. V trimming: 5 bases; J trimming: 6 bases; junction bases outside the gene matches: 9. CDR3 DNA sequence: TGTGCCAGCAGTCTCATGACAGGGGCGGGTCAGCCCCAGCATTTT. Its protein is CASSLMTGAGQPQHF.

V usage is TRBV6-1 and J usage is TRBJ1-2; D is unclear. Germline V lookup: CDR1 MNHNS, CDR2 SASEGT. CDR3 size: 13 residues. V lost 7 bases and J lost 2, with 11 bases in between. The CDR3, as DNA: TGTGCCAGCACCTTTCACCAGAACTATGGCTACACCTTC. It specifies CASTFHQNYGYTF.

Turning to this clonotype: This may stem from a read error, because a much larger clone lies one nucleotide away. The chain joins TRBV7-9 to TRBJ2-5, with TRBD2 as a possible D gene (7 bases). CDR3 length: 16 residues. Looked up from germline, CDR1 is SEHNR and CDR2 is FQNEAQ (reference sequence). For the CDR3, the DNA is TGTGCCAGCAGCTTAAAGGAGATTTGGGGGCGGGAGACCAAGTACTTC. Encoded protein: CASSLKEIWGRETKYF.

This clonotype was recorded many times. This sequence joins TRBV20-1 and TRBJ1-6; 7 positions match TRBD1. The CDR3 totals 14 residues. CDR1 is DFQATT and CDR2 is SNEGSKA in the germline V gene (reference sequence). V was pared by 4 bases and J by 7 bases, with 7 bases of the junction left unmatched. The CDR3 loop is CSATIRTGNSPLHF. The CDR3 DNA is TGCAGTGCTACCATCCGGACAGGCAATTCACCCCTCCACTTT.

This clonotype was recorded at least ten times. V is TRBV5-1 and J is TRBJ2-1, with D tentatively TRBD2 (6 bases). Trimming shortened V by 5 bases and J by 8 bases, and 8 bases separated the two germline ends. The V gene's germline CDR1 is SGHRS and CDR2 YFSETQ. The CDR3 extends over 11 amino acids. CDR3 coding DNA: TGCGCCAGCAGGGGGGACTATGAGCAGTTCTTC. Its translation: CASRGDYEQFF.

Details on this clonotype: In this CDR3 the conserved last residue, phenylalanine or tryptophan, is missing, so a read error is likely. The rearrangement joins TRBV5-1 to TRBJ2-7, with 10 positions matching TRBD2. CDR1 is SGHRS and CDR2 is YFSETQ in the germline V gene. CDR3 length: 17 residues. The CDR3 is CASSSSLLAGDKYEQYL. The CDR3 DNA reads TGTGCCAGCAGCTCCTCCCTCCTAGCGGGAGATAAGTACGAGCAGTACCTC.

This clonotype was counted at least ten times. This chain connects TRBV7-8 to TRBJ2-1; 8 bases map to TRBD1. The V and J ends lost 5 bases and 9 bases, in that order; junction bases with no gene match: 12. Per germline, CDR1 SGHVS and CDR2 FQNEAQ. The CDR3 extends over 15 amino acids. DNA of the CDR3: TGTGCCAGCAGCCTGGACAGGGTACCCCCTGTTGAGCAGTTCTTC. This sequence encodes CASSLDRVPPVEQFF.

There are many counts of this clonotype. The chain uses TRBV30 and TRBJ2-1; D may be TRBD2 (6 bases). V was trimmed by 5 bases and J by 7 bases, leaving 24 bases between them. CDR3 length: 16 amino acids. CDR1 is GTSNPN, CDR2 SVGIG, per germline (reference sequence). The DNA of the CDR3 is TGTGCCTGGGCGACTATGGACTACGGACCTAATAATGAGCAGTTCTTC. Protein: CAWATMDYGPNNEQFF.

V usage is TRBV14 and J usage is TRBJ2-7; 9 bases are shared with TRBD2. CDR3 length equals 16 residues. With V trimmed by 0 bases and J by 0 bases, 3 bases remained unmatched. Germline CDR1 SGHDN, CDR2 FVKESK. Written as DNA, the CDR3 is TGTGCCAGCAGCCAAGATGGACTAGCGAACTCCTACGAGCAGTACTTC. The encoded protein is CASSQDGLANSYEQYF.

This clonotype showed up many times. This chain links TRBV6-1 with TRBJ2-7; 9 bases map to TRBD1. Germline loops: CDR1 MNHNS, CDR2 SASEGT. J was trimmed by 5 bases and V by 6 bases; bases with no gene match: 11. This CDR3 is 15 amino acids long. CDR3 nucleotides: TGTGCCAGCAGCTCACAGGGGGCGGCAGCTAACGAGCAGTACTTC. This translates into CASSSQGAAANEQYF.

V and J are TRBV10-3 and TRBJ2-7; D may be TRBD2 (5 bases). Germline CDR1 is ENHRY and CDR2 is SYGVKD. V was cut by 3 bases and J by 1 base, with 13 bases left in between. The CDR3 contains 15 residues. The CDR3 region is CAISEGREGSYEQYF. DNA for the CDR3: TGTGCCATCAGTGAAGGGCGAGAGGGTTCCTACGAGCAGTACTTC.

V and J are TRBV29-1 and TRBJ2-7; possibly TRBD2 for D (5 bases). The germline gives CDR1 SQVTM, CDR2 ANQGSEA. Trimming removed 1 base at V and 2 bases at J, with 12 bases between. This CDR3 has 14 residues. The CDR3 DNA reads as TGCAGCGTTGAAGGAAAGGAGGATCCCTACGAGCAGTACTTC. This codes for CSVEGKEDPYEQYF.

This clonotype was recorded a few times. The rearrangement uses TRBV28 and TRBJ2-7; D might be TRBD1 (7 bases). CDR1 is MDHEN and CDR2 is SYDVKM in the germline V gene. V dropped 10 bases and J dropped 7 bases, with 29 bases sitting between them. The CDR3 totals 16 residues. The CDR3: CAIPYPRGRGGEEQYF. DNA of the CDR3: TGTGCCATTCCCTACCCAAGGGGGCGGGGTGGGGAGGAGCAGTACTTC.

Comments on this clonotype: A junction boundary mismatches the germline segment, possibly from a read error. The chain couples TRBV5-1 to TRBJ2-5, with no clear D. The J call may be incorrect, as the DNA end agrees better with TRBJ2-1. CDR1 SGHRS and CDR2 YFSETQ come from the germline V gene. The CDR3 has 11 amino acids. CDR3 residues: CASSLEETQFF. The DNA for the CDR3 is TGTGCCAGCAGCTTAGAGGAGACCCAGTTCTTC.

This clonotype showed up just a few times. The gene calls are TRBV25-1 and TRBJ2-7; maybe TRBD1 (7 bases). Trimming removed 6 bases from V and 3 bases from J, with 15 bases in between. This CDR3 has 14 residues. Germline assignment: CDR1 MGHDK and CDR2 SYGVNS. CDR3 amino acids: CASSQGGSFYEQYF. In DNA, the CDR3 is TGTGCCAGCAGCCAGGGGGGTTCTTTCTACGAGCAGTACTTC.

The sample holds many counts of this clonotype. This chain links TRBV11-2 with TRBJ1-1, with 7 positions matching TRBD1. Trimming removed 5 bases from V and 6 bases from J; junction bases left unmatched: 12. CDR1 and CDR2 from the germline V gene are SGHAT and FQNNGV. The CDR3 extends over 15 amino acids. DNA of the CDR3: TGTGCCAGCAGCACCCAGGGGGGGGCTTTCGCTGAAGCTTTCTTT. This codes for CASSTQGGAFAEAFF.

The sample holds many counts of this clonotype. V and J are TRBV3-1 and TRBJ2-3, with TRBD2 identical over 12 bases. This CDR3 comprises 15 residues. V lost 4 bases to trimming and J lost 4 bases; unmatched junction nucleotides: 3. Germline lookup yields CDR1 LGHDT and CDR2 YNNKEL (reference sequence). The CDR3 loop reads CASSLGLAGPDTQYF. The CDR3 coding sequence is TGTGCCAGCAGCCTCGGACTAGCGGGACCAGATACGCAGTATTTT.

In this sample, this clonotype turned up many times. The CDR3 loop is CASSLGPGLAKNIQYF. DNA for the CDR3: TGTGCCAGCAGCTTAGGGCCCGGACTAGCCAAAAACATTCAGTACTTC. J is TRBJ2-4 and V is TRBV11-2, with D tentatively TRBD2 (5 bases). Per the germline V gene, CDR1 is SGHAT and CDR2 is FQNNGV. V lost 1 base and J lost 0, with 10 bases in between. CDR3 length: 16 amino acids.

This clonotype was observed many times. The chain combines TRBV2 with TRBJ1-2; D remains unclear. The V end was cut by 4 bases, the J end by 2 bases, with 8 bases between. The germline V gene encodes CDR1 SNHLY and CDR2 FYNNEI. This CDR3 contains 13 residues. The CDR3 region is CASSVNSNYGYTF. In DNA form, the CDR3 reads TGTGCCAGCAGTGTAAACAGCAACTATGGCTACACCTTC.

V is TRBV5-8 and J is TRBJ2-7; 10 nucleotides agree with TRBD2. The ends lost 4 bases at V and 0 bases at J; junction bases unmatched: 4. The CDR3 covers 15 residues. Per the germline V gene, CDR1 is SGHTS and CDR2 is YDEGEE. CDR3 in DNA: TGTGCCAGCAGCCGAAGGACTAGCGGCTCCTACGAGCAGTACTTC. Encoded protein: CASSRRTSGSYEQYF.

This clonotype turned up a few times. This sequence joins TRBV9 and TRBJ2-3, with 9 bases aligning to TRBD2. The CDR3 runs 17 residues. The V gene end was trimmed by 3 bases and the J gene end by 0 bases; junction bases not matched to a gene: 8. CDR1 SGDLS and CDR2 YYNGEE come from the germline V gene. CDR3 nucleotides: TGTGCCAGCAGCGAGAGACCTAGCGGGAAGAGCACAGATACGCAGTATTTT. It encodes CASSERPSGKSTDTQYF.

The rearrangement links TRBV28 to TRBJ2-1; 12 nucleotides match TRBD1. Germline CDR1 is MDHEN and CDR2 is SYDVKM. CDR3 length: 16 amino acids. The J segment lost 3 bases and the V segment lost 5 bases, leaving 5 bases of the junction unmatched. The CDR3 loop reads CASSTRDRGLYNEQFF. The CDR3 DNA reads as TGTGCCAGCAGTACGAGGGACAGGGGGCTCTACAATGAGCAGTTCTTC.

The chain employs TRBV14 and TRBJ2-5, with TRBD1 as a possible D gene (6 bases). The CDR3 contains 13 residues. V shed 0 bases and J shed 11 bases, with 13 bases lying between them. Germline V gene data show CDR1 as SGHDN and CDR2 as FVKESK. The CDR3 DNA reads as TGTGCCAGCAGCCAAGAATTCGGGGACAAACAGTACTTC. The encoded protein is CASSQEFGDKQYF. The complete variable domain, with remaining parts taken from reference TRBV14 and TRBJ2-5, reads EAGVTQFPSHSVIEKGQTVTLRCDPISGHDNLYWYRRVMGKEIKFLLHFVKESKQDESGMPNNRFLAERTGGTYSTLKVQPAELEDSGVYFCASSQEFGDKQYFGPGTRLLVL.

This clonotype was detected many times. The CDR3 bases are TGTGCCAGCAGCTTAGATACGGAGATAGCGGGAGGGTCCTACAATGAGCAGTTCTTC. Translated, it gives CASSLDTEIAGGSYNEQFF. V and J are TRBV11-2 and TRBJ2-1, with 11 positions matching TRBD2. The V segment lost 0 bases and the J segment 1 base; nucleotides outside the gene matches: 8. The germline V gene encodes CDR1 SGHAT and CDR2 FQNNGV. CDR3 length: 19 amino acids.